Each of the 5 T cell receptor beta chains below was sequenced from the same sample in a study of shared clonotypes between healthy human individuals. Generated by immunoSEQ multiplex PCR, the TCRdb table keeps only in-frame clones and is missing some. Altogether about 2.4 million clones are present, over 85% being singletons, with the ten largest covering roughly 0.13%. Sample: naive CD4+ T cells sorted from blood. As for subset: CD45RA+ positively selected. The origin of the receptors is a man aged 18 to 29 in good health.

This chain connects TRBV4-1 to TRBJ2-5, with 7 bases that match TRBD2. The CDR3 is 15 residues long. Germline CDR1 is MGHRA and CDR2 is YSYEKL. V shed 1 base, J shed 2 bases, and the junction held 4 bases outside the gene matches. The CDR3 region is CASSQVAGEQETQYF. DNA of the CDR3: TGCGCCAGCAGCCAAGTGGCGGGGGAACAAGAGACCCAGTACTTC.

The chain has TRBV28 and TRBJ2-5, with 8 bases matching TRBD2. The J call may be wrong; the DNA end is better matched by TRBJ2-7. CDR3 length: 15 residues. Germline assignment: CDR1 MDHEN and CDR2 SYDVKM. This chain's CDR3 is CASSRQLLAAYEQYF. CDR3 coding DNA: TGTGCCAGCAGCCGACAGTTACTAGCGGCCTACGAGCAGTACTTC.

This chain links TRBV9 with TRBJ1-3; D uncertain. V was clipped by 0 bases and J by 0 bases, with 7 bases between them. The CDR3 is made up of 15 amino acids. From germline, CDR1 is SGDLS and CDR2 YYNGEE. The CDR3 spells CASSVESSSGNTIYF. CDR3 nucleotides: TGTGCCAGCAGCGTAGAGTCGAGCTCTGGAAACACCATATATTTT.

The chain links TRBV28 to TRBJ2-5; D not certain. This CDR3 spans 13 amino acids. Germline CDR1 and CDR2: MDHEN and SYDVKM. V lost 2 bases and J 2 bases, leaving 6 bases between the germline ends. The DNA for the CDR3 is TGTGCCAGCAGTTTACAGTTGCAAGAGACCCAGTACTTC. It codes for CASSLQLQETQYF.

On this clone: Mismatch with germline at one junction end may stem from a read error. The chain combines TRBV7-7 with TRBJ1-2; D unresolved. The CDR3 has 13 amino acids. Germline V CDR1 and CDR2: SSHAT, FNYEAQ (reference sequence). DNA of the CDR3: TGTGCTAGCAGCTTAGGCTCAGCGGAAGGCTACACCTTC. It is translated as CASSLGSAEGYTF.